This T cell receptor (beta chain) was sequenced in a study of response to subunit inactivated influenza vaccine. Study conclusions and caveats: After each seasonal influenza vaccination, few new T cells are recruited, the authors suggested.

Germline CDR1 is DFQATT and CDR2 is SNEGSKA (reference sequence). V lost 5 bases, J lost 2 bases, and 7 bases lay in between. The CDR3 spans 11 residues. There are many counts of this clonotype. Its target is not known. MiXCR, applied by TCRdb to the RT-PCR reads, yields one record per CDR3 protein. The table shows about 520,000 distinct CDR3 sequences, with under 8.5% occurring only once. This sample comprised PBMCs from blood, obtained around 25 months after vaccination. The source of this sequence is a man aged 50 to 75 who received an inactivated influenza vaccine. The gene calls are TRBV20-1 and TRBJ2-7, with no clear D. The CDR3 region is CSAHNTYEQYF. In DNA, the CDR3 is TGCAGTGCTCATAACACCTACGAGCAGTACTTC.